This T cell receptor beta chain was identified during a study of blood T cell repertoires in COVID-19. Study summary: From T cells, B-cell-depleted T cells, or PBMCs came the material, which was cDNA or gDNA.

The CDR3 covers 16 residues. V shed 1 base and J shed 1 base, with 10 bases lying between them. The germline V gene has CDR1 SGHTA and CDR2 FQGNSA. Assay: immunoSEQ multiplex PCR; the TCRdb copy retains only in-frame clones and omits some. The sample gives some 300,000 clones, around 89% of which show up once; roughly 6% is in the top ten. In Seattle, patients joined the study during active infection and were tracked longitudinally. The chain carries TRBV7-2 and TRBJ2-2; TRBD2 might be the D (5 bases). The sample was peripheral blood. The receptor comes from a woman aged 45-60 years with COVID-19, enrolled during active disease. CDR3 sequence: CASSLGVRENTGELFF. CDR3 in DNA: TGTGCCAGCAGCTTAGGGGTACGGGAGAACACCGGGGAGCTGTTTTTT.